Sequencing of this TCR beta chain was carried out in a study of cytomegalovirus exposure and HLA in healthy donors. Findings and caveats of the study: Investigators reported 150 to 200 TCR beta chains as tied to cytomegalovirus.

The PCR contained 60 Vbeta and 13 Jbeta primers. The data were produced by immunoSEQ multiplex PCR, yet TCRdb's version contains in-frame clones alone and is incomplete. The sample gives 100,000 or so clones, around 74% of which show up once; 8.5% to 10% is in the top ten. This clone has more than one count but fewer than ten. What it recognizes is unknown. Germline V lookup: CDR1 MNHEY, CDR2 SMNVEV (reference sequence). V was clipped by 6 bases and J by 2 bases; unmatched bases: 3. CDR3 size: 14 residues. The sequenced sample was PBMCs. The chain has TRBV27 and TRBJ1-5; 8 bases are a match to TRBD1. The clonotype originates from a middle-aged woman in good health and CMV-seropositive. The chain's CDR3 is CASRTGGGNQPQHF. CDR3 sequence (DNA): TGTGCCAGCAGAACAGGGGGTGGCAATCAGCCCCAGCATTTT.